The present TCR beta chain was sequenced within a study of OX40 agonist ivuxolimab in advanced cancers. At the level of the study: Ivuxolimab was administered intravenously to patients at 0.01 to 10 mg/kg every 2 weeks. Participants averaged approximately 65 years of age (range roughly 23 to 80) and were 82.7% male. Broader study findings: Among patients with partial responses at 0.1-3.0 mg/kg, clonal expansion was among the lowest.

Assay: immunoSEQ multiplex PCR; the TCRdb copy retains only in-frame clones and omits some. This sample carries 75,000 to 95,000 clones, more than 75% of them seen once, and the ten largest clones take around 2.5%. With regard to this clone: Its antigen remains unidentified.

CDR3 length: 15 residues. In germline, CDR1 is SGHNT, CDR2 YYREEE (reference sequence). J was trimmed by 4 bases and V by 4 bases; bases with no gene match: 5. Baseline, cycle 4 day 1, and cycle 7 day 1 were the blood sampling points. This chain joins TRBV5-4 and TRBJ2-1, with TRBD1 matching 10 bases. This sequence was found in an adult with an advanced solid tumor such as melanoma, head and neck, liver or kidney cancer. The starting material was CD4+ or CD8+ T cells sorted from blood, obtained in a trial of the OX40 agonist ivuxolimab. CDR3 residues: CASSQDRGNYNEQFF. The CDR3 bases are TGTGCCAGCAGCCAGGACAGGGGGAATTACAATGAGCAGTTCTTC.